This T cell receptor beta chain was documented in a study of T-cell memory formation after mild COVID-19. At the level of the study: TCR clusters were mostly confined to one donor each.

Regarding this clonotype: Antigen: not known.

Study-wide points: CD4+ clones that contracted lay mainly in CM and EM; CD8+ ones lay in EMRA. The authors did not confirm SARS-CoV-2 specificity of second-wave clones peaking day 37.

Constant-segment primers were used for 5'RACE, and the resulting TCR alpha and TCR beta cDNA libraries carried sample barcodes and UMIs. Each CDR3 protein gets one entry after TCRdb re-called the 5' RACE reads with MiXCR. This table holds about 540,000 distinct CDR3 sequences, roughly 22% found once. The receptor comes from an adult woman who had mild COVID-19 (a few samples of this study predate the infection). Cell type and time point are not known. The specimen sequenced was PBMCs or a T cell subset sorted from them (not recorded which).

The CDR3: CASRENYGYTF. DNA of the CDR3: TGTGCCAGTAGAGAAAACTATGGCTACACCTTC. The V call is TRBV19, the J call TRBJ1-2, with D hard to call. Germline CDR1 reads LNHDA; CDR2 reads SQIVND (reference sequence). V lost 6 bases and J 2 bases, leaving 4 bases between the germline ends. The CDR3 runs 11 residues.